The source of this T cell receptor beta chain is a study of cytomegalovirus exposure and HLA in healthy donors. Study-wide results and limits: A classifier reportedly called cytomegalovirus status with high sensitivity and specificity.

The PCR contained 60 Vbeta and 13 Jbeta primers. Some clones are missing from TCRdb's copy, which holds only in-frame ones; the method was immunoSEQ multiplex PCR. Of some 200,000 clones listed, about 79% are singletons. On this clone itself: Its cognate antigen is unknown.

In germline, CDR1 is SGDLS, CDR2 YYNGEE. The CDR3 length is 18 residues. Unmatched junction bases numbered 10, after V lost 4 bases and J lost 0 bases. Healthy individuals who donated bone marrow served as the donors. The clonotype was recovered from a boy aged 2 to 10 in good health and CMV-seronegative. The sequencing sample was made of PBMCs. The chain is built from TRBV9 and TRBJ2-6; 7 nucleotides align to TRBD2. CDR3 nucleotides: TGTGCCAGCAGCTACTCTCTAGCGGTCCCCTCTGGGGCCAACGTCCTGACTTTC. It yields the protein CASSYSLAVPSGANVLTF.